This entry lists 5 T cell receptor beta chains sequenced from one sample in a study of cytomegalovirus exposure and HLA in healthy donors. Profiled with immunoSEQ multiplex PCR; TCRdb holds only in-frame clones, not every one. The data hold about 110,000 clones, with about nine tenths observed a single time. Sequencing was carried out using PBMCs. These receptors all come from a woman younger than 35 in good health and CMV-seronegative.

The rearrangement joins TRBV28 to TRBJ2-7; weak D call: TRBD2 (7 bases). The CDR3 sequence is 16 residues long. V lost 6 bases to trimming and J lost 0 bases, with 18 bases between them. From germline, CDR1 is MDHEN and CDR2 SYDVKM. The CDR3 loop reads CASSVAMRGRSYEQYF. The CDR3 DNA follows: TGTGCCAGCAGCGTAGCGATGCGGGGGCGCTCCTACGAGCAGTACTTC. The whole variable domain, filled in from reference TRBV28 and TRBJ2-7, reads DVKVTQSSRYLVKRTGEKVFLECVQDMDHENMFWYRQDPGLGLRLIYFSYDVKMKEKGDIPEGYSVSREKKERFSLILESASTNQTSMYLCASSVAMRGRSYEQYFGPGTRLTVT.

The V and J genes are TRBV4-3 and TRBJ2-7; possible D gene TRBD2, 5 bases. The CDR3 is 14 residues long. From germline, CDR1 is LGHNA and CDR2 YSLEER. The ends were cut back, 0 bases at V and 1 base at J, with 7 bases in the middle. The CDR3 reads CASSQDSGSYEQYF. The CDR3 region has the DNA TGCGCCAGCAGCCAAGATTCGGGGTCCTACGAGCAGTACTTC.

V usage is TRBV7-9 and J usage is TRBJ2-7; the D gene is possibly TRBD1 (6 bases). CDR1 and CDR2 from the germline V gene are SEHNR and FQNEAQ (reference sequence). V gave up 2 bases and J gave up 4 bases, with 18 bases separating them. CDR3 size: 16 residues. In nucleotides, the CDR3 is TGTGCCAGCAGCTTAATCCTGAGGACAGCCTTTTACGAGCAGTACTTC. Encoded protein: CASSLILRTAFYEQYF.

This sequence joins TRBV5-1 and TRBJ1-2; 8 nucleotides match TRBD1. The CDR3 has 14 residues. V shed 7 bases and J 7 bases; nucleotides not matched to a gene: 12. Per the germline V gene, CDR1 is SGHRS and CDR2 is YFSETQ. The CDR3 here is CASGAGQGRSGYTF. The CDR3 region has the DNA TGCGCCAGCGGGGCCGGACAGGGAAGGTCTGGCTACACCTTC.

DNA for the CDR3: TGTGCCAGCGGAAGGGGAAAGAGCACAGATACGCAGTATTTT. This codes for CASGRGKSTDTQYF. The chain carries TRBV6-6 and TRBJ2-3; maybe TRBD1 (5 bases). Trimming pared 8 bases from V and 0 bases from J, leaving 12 bases between. CDR1 is MNHNY, CDR2 SVGAGI, per germline (reference sequence). This CDR3 has 14 amino acids.